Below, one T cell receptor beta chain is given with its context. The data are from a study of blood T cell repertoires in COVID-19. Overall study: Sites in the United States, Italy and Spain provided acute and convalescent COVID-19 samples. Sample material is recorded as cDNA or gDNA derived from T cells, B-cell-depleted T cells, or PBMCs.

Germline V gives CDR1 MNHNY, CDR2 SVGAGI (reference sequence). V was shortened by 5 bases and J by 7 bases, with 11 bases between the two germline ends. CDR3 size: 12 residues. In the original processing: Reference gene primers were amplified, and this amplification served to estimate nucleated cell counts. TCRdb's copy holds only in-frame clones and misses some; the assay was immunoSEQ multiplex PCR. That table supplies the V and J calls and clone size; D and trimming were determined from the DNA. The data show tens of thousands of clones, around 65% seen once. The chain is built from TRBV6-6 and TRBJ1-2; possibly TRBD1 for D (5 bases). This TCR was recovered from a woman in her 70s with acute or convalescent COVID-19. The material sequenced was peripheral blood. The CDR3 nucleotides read TGTGCCAGCAGTCCGACAGAGCCTGGCTACACCTTC. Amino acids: CASSPTEPGYTF.